Listed below are T cell receptor beta chains from one sample, sequenced in a study of cytomegalovirus exposure and HLA in healthy donors. Produced via immunoSEQ multiplex PCR; TCRdb's table is partial and in-frame only. The table lists roughly 200,000 clones, more than 65% of them singletons. Sequencing was done on a sample of PBMCs. These receptors all stem from a woman in her fifties or sixties in good health and CMV-seronegative. The conserved cysteine and the conserved F or W are not part of the CDR3 here. The order of the fields is CDR3 length, V gene, J gene, CDR3 protein.

cdr3_length: 12; v_call: TRBV9; j_call: TRBJ1-2; cdr3_aa: ASSLNRVVYGYT
cdr3_length: 11; v_call: TRBV5-4; j_call: TRBJ2-7; cdr3_aa: ASTPGTGGEQY
cdr3_length: 17; v_call: TRBV21-1; j_call: TRBJ2-5; cdr3_aa: ASSKGELAGGKEQETQY
cdr3_length: 13; v_call: TRBV4-1; j_call: TRBJ2-3; cdr3_aa: ASSQTGLAADTQY
cdr3_length: 11; v_call: TRBV19; j_call: TRBJ2-1; cdr3_aa: ASSIPMTAEQF
cdr3_length: 14; v_call: TRBV5-1; j_call: TRBJ2-2; cdr3_aa: ASSLGLAKNTGELF
cdr3_length: 13; v_call: TRBV18; j_call: TRBJ1-2; cdr3_aa: ASSPSRGLVDGYT
cdr3_length: 13; v_call: TRBV6-4; j_call: TRBJ1-1; cdr3_aa: ASSESPLSVTEAF
cdr3_length: 11; v_call: TRBV5-1; j_call: TRBJ2-5; cdr3_aa: ASSLELGGEQY
cdr3_length: 12; v_call: TRBV10-3; j_call: TRBJ2-3; cdr3_aa: AISERDNTDTQY
cdr3_length: 12; v_call: TRBV6-5; j_call: TRBJ2-2; cdr3_aa: ASTRTSGAGELF
cdr3_length: 14; v_call: TRBV13; j_call: TRBJ2-1; cdr3_aa: ASSFLTSGAWNEQF
cdr3_length: 11; v_call: TRBV9; j_call: TRBJ2-5; cdr3_aa: ASSVDLRETQY
cdr3_length: 12; v_call: TRBV28; j_call: TRBJ2-7; cdr3_aa: ASRAPGGIYEQY
cdr3_length: 14; v_call: TRBV5-1; j_call: TRBJ2-1; cdr3_aa: ASSSMTGTPYNEQF
cdr3_length: 13; v_call: TRBV2; j_call: TRBJ1-4; cdr3_aa: ASSEQGRGNEKLF
cdr3_length: 15; v_call: TRBV15; j_call: TRBJ2-2; cdr3_aa: ATSSFFGTGNTGELF
cdr3_length: 14; v_call: TRBV7-9; j_call: TRBJ2-3; cdr3_aa: ASSLRGGTSTDTQY
cdr3_length: 13; v_call: TRBV6-5; j_call: TRBJ1-2; cdr3_aa: ASSYSRRGAYGYT
cdr3_length: 11; v_call: TRBV30; j_call: TRBJ1-3; cdr3_aa: AWRNGGERTIY
cdr3_length: 14; v_call: TRBV7-9; j_call: TRBJ2-3; cdr3_aa: ASSLGLSGSTDTQY
cdr3_length: 11; v_call: TRBV15; j_call: TRBJ1-3; cdr3_aa: ATSTLSGNTIY
cdr3_length: 17; v_call: TRBV27; j_call: TRBJ2-3; cdr3_aa: ASSLISPLTGVSTDTQY
cdr3_length: 13; v_call: TRBV30; j_call: TRBJ2-3; cdr3_aa: AWSARLAGVDTQY
cdr3_length: 15; v_call: TRBV2; j_call: TRBJ1-1; cdr3_aa: ASSEAPTGTMNTEAF
cdr3_length: 13; v_call: TRBV4-3; j_call: TRBJ2-5; cdr3_aa: ASSQDRGHAGTQY
cdr3_length: 14; v_call: TRBV7-7; j_call: TRBJ2-3; cdr3_aa: ASSLASGGAIDTQY
cdr3_length: 14; v_call: TRBV28; j_call: TRBJ2-1; cdr3_aa: ASSLPRDSEDGEQF
cdr3_length: 11; v_call: TRBV5-1; j_call: TRBJ1-2; cdr3_aa: ASSFETGYGYT
cdr3_length: 10; v_call: TRBV28; j_call: TRBJ2-5; cdr3_aa: ASSLLRETQY
cdr3_length: 12; v_call: TRBV9; j_call: TRBJ1-4; cdr3_aa: ASSGGQANEKLF
cdr3_length: 13; v_call: TRBV28; j_call: TRBJ1-1; cdr3_aa: ASRNGPGGGTEAF
cdr3_length: 14; v_call: TRBV7-2; j_call: TRBJ1-3; cdr3_aa: ASSLEAGISGNTIY
cdr3_length: 12; v_call: TRBV19; j_call: TRBJ2-1; cdr3_aa: ASTPGPSYNEQF
cdr3_length: 15; v_call: TRBV7-6; j_call: TRBJ2-7; cdr3_aa: ASSLEAGDRDPYEQY
cdr3_length: 14; v_call: TRBV5-4; j_call: TRBJ1-2; cdr3_aa: ASSLEVSRGPYGYT
cdr3_length: 12; v_call: TRBV19; j_call: TRBJ2-7; cdr3_aa: ASSIDLQGYEQY
cdr3_length: 13; v_call: TRBV10-1; j_call: TRBJ2-2; cdr3_aa: ASLSGSSNTGELF
cdr3_length: 12; v_call: TRBV6-4; j_call: TRBJ1-5; cdr3_aa: ASSAEYSNQPQH
cdr3_length: 10; v_call: TRBV30; j_call: TRBJ1-4; cdr3_aa: AWSAPELTLF
cdr3_length: 13; v_call: TRBV7-2; j_call: TRBJ1-1; cdr3_aa: ASSPHKGANTEAF
cdr3_length: 12; v_call: TRBV18; j_call: TRBJ2-7; cdr3_aa: ASSPLRGYYEQY
cdr3_length: 12; v_call: TRBV7-8; j_call: TRBJ1-2; cdr3_aa: ASSSRGSNYGYT